Sequencing of this TCR beta chain was carried out in a study of vaccination and CD4 T cells after COVID-19. Study summary: Following dose two, a median around 70 days (range 14 to 241) passed before post-vaccine samples were taken. Study observations and caveats: Spike mono-reactive status applied to 304 of 307 vaccine-specific clones in convalescent patients.

Sequenced with the Oncomine TCR Beta short-read assay was DNA taken from cultured CD4+ T cells. Extraction of genomic DNA was performed on cultured CD4+ T cells. MiXCR was run by TCRdb on the PCR reads, yielding one entry per CDR3 protein. The sample consists of under 7,000 distinct CDR3 sequences, around 32% of them appearing once. Treatment meaning: approximately nine-day PBMC culture with coronavirus spike peptide pools or control peptides (ViraFEST assay). Collection of the unexposed donor's CD4+ T cells took place before the COVID-19 pandemic (2011-2018). After expanding antigen-specific T cells with peptide pools, ViraFEST sequenced their TCRs. Comments on this clonotype: The antigen remains unidentified.

The CDR3 extends over 14 amino acids. With V trimmed by 4 bases and J by 8 bases, 6 bases remained unmatched. Germline CDR1 reads SEHNR; CDR2 reads FQNEAQ (reference sequence). The origin of this receptor is a human donor in good health. This sequence joins TRBV7-9 and TRBJ2-1, with 9 bases fitting TRBD1. Material: CD4+ T cells from blood, cultured in vitro. As DNA, the CDR3 is TGTGCCAGCAGCTGGAGGACAGGGGAGCATGAGCAGTTCTTC. Protein sequence: CASSWRTGEHEQFF.